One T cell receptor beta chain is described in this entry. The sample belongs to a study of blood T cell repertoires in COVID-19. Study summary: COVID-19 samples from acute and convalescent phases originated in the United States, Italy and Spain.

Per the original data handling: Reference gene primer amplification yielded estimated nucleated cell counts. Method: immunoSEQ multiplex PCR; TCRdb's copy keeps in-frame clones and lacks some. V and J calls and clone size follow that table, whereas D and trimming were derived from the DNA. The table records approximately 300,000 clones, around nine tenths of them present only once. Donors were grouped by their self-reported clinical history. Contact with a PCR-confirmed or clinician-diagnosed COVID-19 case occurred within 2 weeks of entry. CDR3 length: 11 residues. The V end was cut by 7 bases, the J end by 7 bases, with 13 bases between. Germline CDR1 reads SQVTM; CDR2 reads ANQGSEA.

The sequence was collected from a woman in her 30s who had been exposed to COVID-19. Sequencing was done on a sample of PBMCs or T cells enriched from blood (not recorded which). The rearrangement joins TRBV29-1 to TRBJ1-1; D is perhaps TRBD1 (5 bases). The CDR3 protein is CSASRQNEAFF. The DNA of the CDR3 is TGCAGCGCTTCCCGACAGAATGAAGCTTTCTTT.